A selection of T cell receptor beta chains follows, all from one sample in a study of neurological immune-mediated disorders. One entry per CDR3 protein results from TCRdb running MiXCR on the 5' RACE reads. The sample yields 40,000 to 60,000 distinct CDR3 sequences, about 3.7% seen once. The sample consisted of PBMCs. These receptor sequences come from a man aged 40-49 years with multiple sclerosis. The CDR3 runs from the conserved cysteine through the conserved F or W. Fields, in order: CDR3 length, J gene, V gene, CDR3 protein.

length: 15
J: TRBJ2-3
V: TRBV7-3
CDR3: CASSLNNLGTDTQYF

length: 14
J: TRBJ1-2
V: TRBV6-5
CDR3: CASSYSTGNYGYTF

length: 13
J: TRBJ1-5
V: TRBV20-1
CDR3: CSTSGSSNQPQNF

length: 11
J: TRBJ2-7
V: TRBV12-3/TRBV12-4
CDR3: CASILAYEQYF

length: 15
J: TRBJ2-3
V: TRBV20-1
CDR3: CSARDAGDNTDTQYF

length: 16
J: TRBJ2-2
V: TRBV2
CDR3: CASSWTGGADTGELFF

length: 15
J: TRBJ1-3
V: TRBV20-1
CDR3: CSARVPTGAGNTIYF

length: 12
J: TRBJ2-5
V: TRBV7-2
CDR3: CASSHYGETQYF

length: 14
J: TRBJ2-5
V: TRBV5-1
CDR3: CASSLGQIEETQYF

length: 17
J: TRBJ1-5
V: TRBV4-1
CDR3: CASSPALGQVSNQPQHF

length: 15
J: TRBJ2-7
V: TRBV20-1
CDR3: CSARDLSLGRDEQYF

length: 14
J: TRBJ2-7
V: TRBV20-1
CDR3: CSAISGGLPYEQYF

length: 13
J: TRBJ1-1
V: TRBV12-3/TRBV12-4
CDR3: CASRLGPNTEAFF

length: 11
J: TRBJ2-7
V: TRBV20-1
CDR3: CSASWTYEQYF

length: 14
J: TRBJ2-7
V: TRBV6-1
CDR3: CASSQRTGGDEQYF

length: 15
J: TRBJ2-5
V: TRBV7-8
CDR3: CASSWTEGHQETQYF

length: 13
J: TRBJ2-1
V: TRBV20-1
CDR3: CSANSEIYNEQFF

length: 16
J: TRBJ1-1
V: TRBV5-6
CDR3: CASYSWGVRKSSEAFF

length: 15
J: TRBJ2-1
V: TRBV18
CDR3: CASSPAGSRSSEQFF

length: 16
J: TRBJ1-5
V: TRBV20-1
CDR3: CSAREGTPEKNQPQNF

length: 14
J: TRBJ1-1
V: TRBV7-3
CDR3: CASSQQGALTEAFF

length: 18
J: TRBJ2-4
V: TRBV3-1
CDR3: CASSQGASSVPAKNIQYF

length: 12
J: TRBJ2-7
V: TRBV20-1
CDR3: CSAKDRAHEQYF

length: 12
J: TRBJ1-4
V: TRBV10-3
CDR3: CAISTGGEKLFF

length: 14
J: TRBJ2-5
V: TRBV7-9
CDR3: CASSFDLVGETQYF

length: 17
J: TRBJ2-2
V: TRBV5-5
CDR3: CASSLFSTALNTGELFF

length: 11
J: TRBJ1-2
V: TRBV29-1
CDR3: CSGPGGYGYTF

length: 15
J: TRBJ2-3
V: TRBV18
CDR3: CASSPPRRGGDTQYF

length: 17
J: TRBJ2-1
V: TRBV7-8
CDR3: CASSLMGLAGVYVEQFF

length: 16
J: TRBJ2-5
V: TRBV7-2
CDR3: CASSILAGRAWETQYF

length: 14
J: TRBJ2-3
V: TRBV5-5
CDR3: CASSLTRNTDTQYF

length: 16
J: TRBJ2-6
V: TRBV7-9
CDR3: CASRNYRSSGANVLTF

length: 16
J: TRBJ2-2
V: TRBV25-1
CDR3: CASSGGQGLGAGELFF